The following is a TCR beta chain sequence with its context. The antigen is unknown. The data were taken from a study of T cell responses to AZD1222 COVID-19 vaccine. Overall study: The analysis combined second doses at about 4 or about 12 weeks. The study, taken as a whole, reports: Rises in breadth and depth of Spike-specific TCRs came after two AZD1222 doses. Researchers took repertoire samples only after the peak T cell response had come. It should be noted that donors were predominantly white British and more often female, and clonal diversity was possibly underestimated.

Clones were read by immunoSEQ multiplex PCR, and TCRdb kept only the in-frame ones, dropping some. The sample includes roughly 120,000 clones, approximately 84% of them seen just once. The sequencing here drew on peripheral blood, taken on day 0 of AZD1222 vaccination. The receptor was derived from an adult in good health.

CDR3 protein: CASSSDTNTGELFF. CDR3 sequence (DNA): TGTGCCAGCAGCTCGGATACGAACACCGGGGAGCTGTTTTTT. The gene calls are TRBV7-2 and TRBJ2-2; D is uncertain. Germline V gene data show CDR1 as SGHTA and CDR2 as FQGNSA. Trimming shortened V by 4 bases and J by 0 bases, and 6 bases separated the two germline ends. The CDR3 covers 14 residues.